The rows below give T cell receptor beta chains drawn from one sample of a study of cytomegalovirus exposure and HLA in healthy donors. Sequencing used immunoSEQ multiplex PCR; TCRdb keeps in-frame clones, though not all of them. This table has roughly 180,000 clones, 80% to 90% appearing once. The sequenced sample was PBMCs. The source of these receptors is a man younger than 35 in good health and CMV-seropositive. Each CDR3 is given with its conserved first and last residue. Fields, in order: CDR3 protein, CDR3 DNA, clone size, J gene, CDR3 length, V gene, D gene. A D gene is named only where the DNA matches it firmly. Clone size is shown for a subset of rows, as once, few, many or a class of expanded clone.

CDR3 protein: CASTTAWGESYGYTF; CDR3 DNA: TGTGCCAGTACCACTGCATGGGGGGAGTCCTATGGCTACACCTTC; clone size: NA; J gene: TRBJ1-2; CDR3 length: 15; V gene: TRBV19; D gene: NA
CDR3 protein: CASSPAHRGFSNEQFF; CDR3 DNA: TGTGCCAGCAGTCCTGCCCACAGGGGTTTCAGCAATGAGCAGTTCTTC; clone size: NA; J gene: TRBJ2-1; CDR3 length: 16; V gene: TRBV27; D gene: TRBD1
CDR3 protein: CASSPLNPGAIGLSAGELFF; CDR3 DNA: TGTGCCAGCAGCCCGCTAAATCCTGGCGCAATAGGACTAAGCGCCGGGGAGCTGTTTTTT; clone size: NA; J gene: TRBJ2-2; CDR3 length: 20; V gene: TRBV21-1; D gene: NA
CDR3 protein: CASSKLARIGRTQYF; CDR3 DNA: TGTGCCAGCAGCAAATTAGCTCGAATTGGGAGGACCCAGTACTTC; clone size: NA; J gene: TRBJ2-5; CDR3 length: 15; V gene: TRBV21-1; D gene: NA
CDR3 protein: CASSFQGRETQYF; CDR3 DNA: TGTGCCAGCAGCTTCCAGGGGCGGGAGACCCAGTACTTC; clone size: NA; J gene: TRBJ2-5; CDR3 length: 13; V gene: TRBV7-7; D gene: NA
CDR3 protein: CSVGGFYEQYF; CDR3 DNA: TGCAGCGTTGGAGGATTCTACGAGCAGTACTTC; clone size: NA; J gene: TRBJ2-7; CDR3 length: 11; V gene: TRBV29-1; D gene: NA
CDR3 protein: CASSFYPGLDIDTQYF; CDR3 DNA: TGTGCCAGCAGCTTTTATCCGGGACTAGATATAGATACGCAGTATTTT; clone size: NA; J gene: TRBJ2-3; CDR3 length: 16; V gene: TRBV7-2; D gene: TRBD2
CDR3 protein: CATRTGYGNQPQHF; CDR3 DNA: TGTGCCACCAGGACAGGGTACGGCAATCAGCCCCAGCATTTT; clone size: NA; J gene: TRBJ1-5; CDR3 length: 14; V gene: TRBV19; D gene: TRBD1
CDR3 protein: CASTPGGGLNEQFF; CDR3 DNA: TGTGCCAGCACTCCGGGGGGGGGCCTAAATGAGCAGTTCTTC; clone size: NA; J gene: TRBJ2-1; CDR3 length: 14; V gene: TRBV7-9; D gene: TRBD2
CDR3 protein: CAWLRSSYNSPLHF; CDR3 DNA: TGTGCCTGGTTGAGGAGCTCCTATAATTCACCCCTCCACTTT; clone size: NA; J gene: TRBJ1-6; CDR3 length: 14; V gene: TRBV30; D gene: NA
CDR3 protein: CAWSVGGGNQPQHF; CDR3 DNA: TGTGCCTGGAGTGTAGGGGGGGGCAATCAGCCCCAGCATTTT; clone size: once; J gene: TRBJ1-5; CDR3 length: 14; V gene: TRBV30; D gene: NA
CDR3 protein: CASGPLTGPTEAFF; CDR3 DNA: TGTGCCAGCGGACCCCTGACAGGGCCCACTGAAGCTTTCTTT; clone size: NA; J gene: TRBJ1-1; CDR3 length: 14; V gene: TRBV6-5; D gene: TRBD1
CDR3 protein: CATKGVGATDQPQHF; CDR3 DNA: TGCGCCACCAAGGGCGTGGGGGCGACCGATCAGCCCCAGCATTTT; clone size: NA; J gene: TRBJ1-5; CDR3 length: 15; V gene: TRBV10-2; D gene: NA
CDR3 protein: CSVDQGLGYTF; CDR3 DNA: TGCAGCGTTGATCAGGGATTGGGCTACACCTTC; clone size: once; J gene: TRBJ1-2; CDR3 length: 11; V gene: TRBV29-1; D gene: NA
CDR3 protein: CASSPTGANYGYTF; CDR3 DNA: TGCGCCAGCAGCCCGACAGGGGCTAACTATGGCTACACCTTC; clone size: once; J gene: TRBJ1-2; CDR3 length: 14; V gene: TRBV5-1; D gene: TRBD1
CDR3 protein: CASSRLDIYETQYF; CDR3 DNA: TGTGCCAGCAGTCGATTGGACATATATGAGACCCAGTACTTC; clone size: NA; J gene: TRBJ2-5; CDR3 length: 14; V gene: TRBV27; D gene: NA
CDR3 protein: CASSQSGADYGYTF; CDR3 DNA: TGTGCCAGCTCACAGAGTGGGGCGGACTATGGCTACACCTTC; clone size: NA; J gene: TRBJ1-2; CDR3 length: 14; V gene: TRBV18; D gene: NA
CDR3 protein: CASSSLEAGLTDTQYF; CDR3 DNA: TGTGCCAGCAGCTCCCTAGAAGCGGGCCTAACAGATACGCAGTATTTT; clone size: NA; J gene: TRBJ2-3; CDR3 length: 16; V gene: TRBV7-9; D gene: NA
CDR3 protein: CASSLGPQGKISNQPQHF; CDR3 DNA: TGTGCCAGCAGCTTGGGTCCTCAGGGGAAGATTAGCAATCAGCCCCAGCATTTT; clone size: NA; J gene: TRBJ1-5; CDR3 length: 18; V gene: TRBV5-6; D gene: NA
CDR3 protein: CASSLAGVSYEQYF; CDR3 DNA: TGTGCCAGCAGCTTAGCCGGTGTCTCCTACGAGCAGTACTTC; clone size: NA; J gene: TRBJ2-7; CDR3 length: 14; V gene: TRBV11-2; D gene: NA
CDR3 protein: CASSQTVVEASTF; CDR3 DNA: TGTGCCAGCAGCCAGACAGTCGTTGAAGCGAGCACCTTC; clone size: NA; J gene: TRBJ1-2; CDR3 length: 13; V gene: TRBV5-4; D gene: NA
CDR3 protein: CASSPGGLDTEAFF; CDR3 DNA: TGTGCCAGCAGCCCAGGGGGTTTGGACACTGAAGCTTTCTTT; clone size: NA; J gene: TRBJ1-1; CDR3 length: 14; V gene: TRBV7-3; D gene: TRBD1
CDR3 protein: CSAVQVRDEQFF; CDR3 DNA: TGCAGCGCAGTACAGGTTCGGGATGAGCAGTTCTTC; clone size: once; J gene: TRBJ2-1; CDR3 length: 12; V gene: TRBV29-1; D gene: NA
CDR3 protein: CASSPLFGLIEQYF; CDR3 DNA: TGTGCCAGCAGCCCGTTGTTTGGGCTGATCGAGCAGTACTTC; clone size: NA; J gene: TRBJ2-7; CDR3 length: 14; V gene: TRBV14; D gene: NA
CDR3 protein: CASSEQESSYNEQFF; CDR3 DNA: TGTGCCAGCAGTGAACAGGAAAGCTCCTACAATGAGCAGTTCTTC; clone size: once; J gene: TRBJ2-1; CDR3 length: 15; V gene: TRBV2; D gene: NA
CDR3 protein: CASAPRSDRGLNSPLHF; CDR3 DNA: TGCGCCAGCGCACCGAGGTCGGACAGGGGGCTTAATTCACCCCTCCACTTT; clone size: NA; J gene: TRBJ1-6; CDR3 length: 17; V gene: TRBV4-3; D gene: TRBD1
CDR3 protein: CASHPRQGARPRGEKLFF; CDR3 DNA: TGTGCCAGTCACCCCCGACAGGGGGCTAGACCACGGGGTGAAAAACTGTTTTTT; clone size: NA; J gene: TRBJ1-4; CDR3 length: 18; V gene: TRBV19; D gene: TRBD1
CDR3 protein: CASSPQGNYNEQFF; CDR3 DNA: TGTGCCAGCAGCCCCCAGGGGAACTACAATGAGCAGTTCTTC; clone size: NA; J gene: TRBJ2-1; CDR3 length: 14; V gene: TRBV7-9; D gene: NA
CDR3 protein: CASSPAWGGRTDTQYF; CDR3 DNA: TGTGCCAGCAGCCCCGCCTGGGGGGGTCGCACAGATACGCAGTATTTT; clone size: NA; J gene: TRBJ2-3; CDR3 length: 16; V gene: TRBV7-2; D gene: TRBD2
CDR3 protein: CASSAAGAYEQYF; CDR3 DNA: TGTGCCAGCAGTGCAGCGGGGGCCTACGAGCAGTACTTC; clone size: NA; J gene: TRBJ2-7; CDR3 length: 13; V gene: TRBV2; D gene: TRBD2
CDR3 protein: CASSQPGRPNYGYTF; CDR3 DNA: TGTGCCAGCAGCCAACCAGGCCGTCCAAACTATGGCTACACCTTC; clone size: NA; J gene: TRBJ1-2; CDR3 length: 15; V gene: TRBV7-2; D gene: NA
CDR3 protein: CASRDQPGYEQYF; CDR3 DNA: TGTGCCAGCCGGGATCAACCGGGTTACGAGCAGTACTTC; clone size: NA; J gene: TRBJ2-7; CDR3 length: 13; V gene: TRBV6-1; D gene: NA